One sample yielded the 27 T cell receptor beta chains listed below, sequenced in a study of blood T cell repertoires in COVID-19 (dated by TCRdb to 2020 to 2021). Receptor amplification or capture employed the immunoSEQ multiplex PCR assay. TCRdb took over this immuneACCESS table, retaining in-frame rearrangements with V and J assigned. Such tables are incomplete; in checked studies, under half of the missing clones stem from an unresolved V gene, and the remainder is unexplained. The table for this sample lists roughly 200,000 clones; 80% of them were counted only once. The ten largest clones add up to 6.9% of the sample. The source material was peripheral blood. These TCRs come from a man in his fifties or sixties with acute or convalescent COVID-19.

This chain's CDR3 is CASSKQGASTEAFF. CDR3 nucleotides: TGTGCCAGCAGCAAACAGGGGGCTAGCACTGAAGCTTTCTTT. This chain connects TRBV3-1 (or the pseudogene TRBV3-2) to TRBJ1-1; 9 bases line up with TRBD1. V was clipped by 5 bases and J by 4 bases; unmatched bases: 5. Germline CDR1 is LGHDT and CDR2 is YNNKEL (reference sequence). The CDR3 has 14 residues.

V usage is TRBV18 and J usage is TRBJ2-7; 12 bases align to TRBD1. Germline V gives CDR1 KGHSH, CDR2 LQKENI. CDR3 size: 15 residues. Trimming removed 1 base from V and 6 bases from J; junction bases left unmatched: 4. The CDR3 nucleotides read TGTGCCAGCTCACCACGCGGGACAGGGGGCTTCGAGCAGTACTTC. Amino acids: CASSPRGTGGFEQYF.

The DNA of the CDR3 is TGTGCCACCAGCAGAGAGGCAGGGACACGGCCTCGCGAGCAGTACTTC. Translated: CATSREAGTRPREQYF. The chain recombines TRBV15 with TRBJ2-7; D possibly corresponds to TRBD1 (6 bases). V lost 0 bases and J 6 bases, leaving 18 bases between the germline ends. The CDR3 totals 16 residues. The germline V gene encodes CDR1 LNHNV and CDR2 YYDKDF (reference sequence).

This chain connects TRBV10-3 to TRBJ2-3; D may be TRBD1 (6 bases). There are 13 residues in the CDR3. The germline V gene has CDR1 ENHRY and CDR2 SYGVKD. Deletions cut 10 bases from V and 5 bases from J, with 16 bases between. CDR3 protein: CASRDKSIDTQYF. The CDR3 region has the DNA TGTGCCAGCCGGGACAAGTCGATAGATACGCAGTATTTT.

The rearrangement uses TRBV5-1 and TRBJ2-6, with 8 bases fitting TRBD1. The CDR3 spans 18 residues. Germline-derived CDR1 and CDR2 are SGHRS and YFSETQ. V was clipped by 4 bases and J by 0 bases; unmatched bases: 9. The CDR3 DNA follows: TGCGCCAGCAGCCTCCGACAGGGGCGACTCTCTGGGGCCAACGTCCTGACTTTC. This codes for CASSLRQGRLSGANVLTF.

The chain employs TRBV5-8 and TRBJ1-5; D is undetermined. CDR3 size: 15 residues. Trimming left V 2 bases short and J 0 bases short, with 9 bases between. Germline V gene sequence: CDR1 SGHTS, CDR2 YDEGEE. CDR3 in DNA: TGTGCCAGCAGCTTTTGGCAGTATAGCAATCAGCCCCAGCATTTT. This sequence encodes CASSFWQYSNQPQHF.

V is TRBV9 and J is TRBJ2-1; D uncertain. CDR1 is SGDLS, CDR2 YYNGEE, per germline. V was pared by 3 bases and J by 8 bases, with 18 bases between. The CDR3 runs 15 residues. CDR3 residues: CASSAGVAVMDEQFF. The CDR3 DNA is TGTGCCAGCAGCGCCGGAGTGGCGGTAATGGATGAGCAGTTCTTC. Complete variable domain (other parts from reference TRBV9 and TRBJ2-1): DSGVTQTPKHLITATGQRVTLRCSPRSGDLSVYWYQQSLDQGLQFLIQYYNGEERAKGNILERFSAQQFPDLHSELNLSSLELGDSALYFCASSAGVAVMDEQFFGPGTRLTVL.

This clone showed up just once. The chain recombines TRBV6-1 with TRBJ1-1, with unresolved D. Deletions cut 2 bases from V and 1 base from J, with 11 bases between. Germline V CDR1 and CDR2: MNHNS, SASEGT. The CDR3 consists of 15 residues. In DNA, the CDR3 is TGTGCCAGCAGTGAATTAGCAGGAGGGAACACTGAAGCTTTCTTT. Translated: CASSELAGGNTEAFF.

This chain links TRBV14 with TRBJ2-1; the match to TRBD1 covers 8 bases. Germline CDR1 and CDR2: SGHDN and FVKESK. Germline trimming cut 1 base from V and 14 bases from J; bases unmatched to any gene: 7. This CDR3 has 13 amino acids. CDR3 in DNA: TGTGCCAGCAGCCAAGCCAGGGGGCAAGGAGAGTTCTTC. Translation gives CASSQARGQGEFF.

The chain has TRBV5-1 and TRBJ2-3; 14 positions agree with TRBD2. This CDR3 region has 16 residues. Germline assignment: CDR1 SGHRS and CDR2 YFSETQ. J gave up 8 bases and V 4 bases, and 9 bases lay outside the gene matches. CDR3 sequence: CASSPGTSGSLGTQYF. CDR3 in DNA: TGCGCCAGCAGCCCGGGGACTAGCGGGAGTTTGGGTACGCAGTATTTT.

CDR3 amino acids: CASSIHWAGYSNQPQHF. CDR3 coding DNA: TGTGCCAGTAGTATTCACTGGGCAGGTTATTCCAATCAGCCCCAGCATTTT. The chain employs TRBV19 and TRBJ1-5; D call uncertain. The CDR3 is 17 residues long. Germline CDR1 is LNHDA and CDR2 is SQIVND (reference sequence). V was shortened by 3 bases and J by 3 bases, with 18 bases between the two germline ends.

The V gene is TRBV5-1, the J gene TRBJ1-1, with D hard to call. Germline CDR1 SGHRS, CDR2 YFSETQ. V lost 0 bases, J lost 5 bases, and 14 bases lay in between. This CDR3 comprises 15 residues. CDR3 residues: CASSLVDPGQTEAFF. The CDR3 bases are TGCGCCAGCAGCTTGGTCGATCCAGGTCAAACTGAAGCTTTCTTT.

This clone showed up just once. The genes are TRBV7-3 and TRBJ2-5; 12 positions agree with TRBD2. The V segment lost 5 bases and the J segment 5 bases; nucleotides outside the gene matches: 9. Germline lookup yields CDR1 SGHTA and CDR2 FQGTGA. The CDR3 contains 16 residues. DNA for the CDR3: TGTGCCAGCAGCAGCGGGACTAGCGGGCCGAGGGAGACCCAGTACTTC. Residues: CASSSGTSGPRETQYF.

The rearrangement links TRBV5-1 to TRBJ1-5, with 7 bases matching TRBD1. The ends lost 0 bases at V and 6 bases at J; junction bases unmatched: 3. This CDR3 region has 14 residues. CDR1 SGHRS and CDR2 YFSETQ come from the germline V gene. Written as DNA, the CDR3 is TGCGCCAGCAGCTTGGACAGGGGCGGTCAGCCCCAGCATTTT. This translates into CASSLDRGGQPQHF.

The J gene is TRBJ1-2, the V gene TRBV6-5, with a tentative D call TRBD1 (5 bases). This CDR3 comprises 14 residues. Trimming shortened V by 7 bases and J by 2 bases, and 14 bases separated the two germline ends. Germline V gene data show CDR1 as MNHEY and CDR2 as SVGAGI. This chain's CDR3 is CASTRGEGNYGYTF. DNA for the CDR3: TGTGCCAGCACACGGGGGGAGGGGAACTATGGCTACACCTTC.

The rearrangement uses TRBV29-1 and TRBJ1-1; 7 positions match TRBD1. Trimming cost V 5 bases and J 4 bases; bases outside gene matches: 7. The CDR3 is 13 amino acids. The germline gives CDR1 SQVTM, CDR2 ANQGSEA. This chain's CDR3 is CSVTGVFGTEAFF. The CDR3, as DNA: TGCAGCGTTACAGGGGTCTTTGGCACTGAAGCTTTCTTT.

The rearrangement links TRBV6-5 to TRBJ2-3; D not resolved. Trimming pared 6 bases from V and 2 bases from J, leaving 12 bases between. The CDR3 runs 14 residues. Germline V lookup: CDR1 MNHEY, CDR2 SVGAGI. For the CDR3, the DNA is TGTGCCAGCAGGGCACAGAGAAACACAGATACGCAGTATTTT. It specifies CASRAQRNTDTQYF.

The chain has TRBV4-1 and TRBJ1-5; 8 bases agree with TRBD1. The V gene's germline CDR1 is MGHRA and CDR2 YSYEKL. This CDR3 contains 15 residues. J lost 2 bases, V lost 3 bases, and 3 bases had no gene match. CDR3 sequence (DNA): TGCGCCAGCAGCCAGCAGGGGGCCGGCAATCAGCCCCAGCATTTT. Protein: CASSQQGAGNQPQHF.

V is TRBV5-6 and J is TRBJ1-5, with D hard to call. The CDR3 totals 15 residues. The V and J ends lost 2 bases and 3 bases respectively, with 12 bases between them. CDR1 and CDR2 (germline): SGHDT, YYEEEE. CDR3 nucleotide sequence: TGTGCCAGCAGCTTATATGCACAGTCCAATCAGCCCCAGCATTTT. Amino acids: CASSLYAQSNQPQHF.

The chain employs TRBV5-1 and TRBJ2-3, with TRBD1 identical over 9 bases. V dropped 1 base and J dropped 2; count of bases not matched to a gene: 2. Germline CDR1 SGHRS, CDR2 YFSETQ. The CDR3 runs to 15 residues. The CDR3 loop is CASSLRDRVTDTQYF. The CDR3 nucleotides are TGCGCCAGCAGCTTGCGGGACAGGGTCACAGATACGCAGTATTTT.

The chain couples TRBV6-5 to TRBJ2-3, with 9 bases fitting TRBD2. The CDR3 totals 16 residues. Germline V gives CDR1 MNHEY, CDR2 SVGAGI. Trimming removed 0 bases from V and 6 bases from J; junction bases left unmatched: 7. DNA for the CDR3: TGTGCCAGCAGTTACTCGATTAGCGGGGGAGGCGATACGCAGTATTTT. It is translated as CASSYSISGGGDTQYF.

The chain employs TRBV19 and TRBJ2-1; TRBD2 agrees at 16 bases. Germline CDR1 LNHDA, CDR2 SQIVND (reference sequence). The ends lost 5 bases at V and 10 bases at J; junction bases unmatched: 8. This CDR3 is 16 amino acids long. The CDR3 bases are TGTGCCAGTAGTCCAGGGACTAGCGGGGGGGTTTTAGAGCAGTTCTTC. As protein: CASSPGTSGGVLEQFF.

In its sample, this clone was seen once. The rearrangement joins TRBV10-3 to TRBJ2-7; 7 bases line up with TRBD1. The CDR3 is 13 residues long. V dropped 6 bases and J dropped 6; count of bases not matched to a gene: 8. Germline lookup yields CDR1 ENHRY and CDR2 SYGVKD. For the CDR3, the DNA is TGTGCCATCAGGCTAACAGGGGACCTCGAGCAGTACTTC. It encodes CAIRLTGDLEQYF.

This chain links TRBV4-3 with TRBJ1-2; D might be TRBD1 (6 bases). The length of the CDR3 is 14 residues. Deletions cut 0 bases from V and 3 bases from J, with 8 bases between. The germline gives CDR1 LGHNA, CDR2 YSLEER. CDR3 in DNA: TGCGCCAGCAGCCAAGAGACAGGCTACTATGGCTACACCTTC. Translating gives CASSQETGYYGYTF.

This chain joins TRBV7-9 and TRBJ1-4, with D possibly matching TRBD1 (5 bases). Germline loops: CDR1 SEHNR, CDR2 FQNEAQ (reference sequence). V lost 1 base, J lost 5 bases, and 14 bases lay in between. There are 16 residues in the CDR3. CDR3 sequence: CASSLGSQGRNEKLFF. The CDR3 DNA reads TGTGCCAGCAGCTTAGGTTCGCAGGGCAGAAATGAAAAACTGTTTTTT.

This chain links TRBV6-5 with TRBJ2-3, with 8 bases that match TRBD2. Germline trimming cut 2 bases from V and 4 bases from J; bases unmatched to any gene: 5. Germline V gene data show CDR1 as MNHEY and CDR2 as SVGAGI. This CDR3 has 15 amino acids. CDR3 sequence: CASSYQAGVADTQYF. CDR3 DNA sequence: TGTGCCAGCAGTTACCAAGCGGGAGTAGCAGATACGCAGTATTTT.

This chain uses TRBV4-3 with TRBJ2-3; the match to TRBD2 covers 10 bases. Germline CDR1 and CDR2: LGHNA and YSLEER. With V trimmed by 0 bases and J by 3 bases, 3 bases remained unmatched. There are 16 residues in the CDR3. CDR3: CASSQDTGLATDTQYF. CDR3 DNA: TGCGCCAGCAGCCAAGATACGGGACTAGCGACAGATACGCAGTATTTT.